The 7 T cell receptor beta chains below all came from one sample that was sequenced in a study of shared clonotypes between healthy human individuals. This table comes from immunoSEQ multiplex PCR, and its TCRdb copy is limited to in-frame clones, with some not included. The sample has over a million clones; 96% are singletons. The sequenced sample consisted of naive CD4+ T cells sorted from blood. The subset: CD45RA+ positively selected. All receptors derive from a man younger than 45 in good health.

The chain links TRBV18 to TRBJ2-5; D is perhaps TRBD2 (5 bases). Per the germline V gene, CDR1 is KGHSH and CDR2 is LQKENI. The CDR3 is 13 residues long. Trimming removed 6 bases from V and 2 bases from J, with 10 bases in between. The CDR3 DNA reads as TGTGCCAGCTCGGACGGAGGACAAGAGACCCAGTACTTC. This encodes CASSDGGQETQYF. The full variable domain, completed using reference TRBV18 and TRBJ2-5, is NAGVMQNPRHLVRRRGQEARLRCSPMKGHSHVYWYRQLPEEGLKFMVYLQKENIIDESGMPKERFSAEFPKEGPSILRIQQVVRGDSAAYFCASSDGGQETQYFGPGTRLLVL.

The chain employs TRBV11-3 and TRBJ2-5; tentatively, D is TRBD1 (6 bases). CDR1 and CDR2 (germline): SGHNT, YENEEA. V dropped 2 bases and J dropped 3 bases, with 7 bases sitting between them. The CDR3 length is 13 residues. The CDR3 DNA follows: TGTGCCAGCAGCTTATCAGGGGAAGAGACCCAGTACTTC. Protein sequence: CASSLSGEETQYF. Variable domain in full (rest from reference TRBV11-3 and TRBJ2-5): EAGVVQSPRYKIIEKKQPVAFWCNPISGHNTLYWYLQNLGQGPELLIRYENEEAVDDSQLPKDRFSAERLKGVDSTLKIQPAELGDSAVYLCASSLSGEETQYFGPGTRLLVL.

In the case of this clone: At the DNA level, this CDR3 is encoded by other sequences in the same sample as well. V is TRBV27 and J is TRBJ2-5; D tentatively fits TRBD1 or TRBD2 (5 bases each). Trimming removed 3 bases at V and 5 bases at J, with 13 bases between. The CDR3 has 14 residues. Germline V gene lookup returns CDR1 MNHEY and CDR2 SMNVEV (reference sequence). The CDR3 spells CASSFTGLGETQYF. The CDR3 DNA reads TGTGCCAGCAGTTTCACGGGGCTCGGGGAGACCCAGTACTTC.

This clone appeared once. The CDR3 loop reads CASSLFLEETQYF. In DNA, the CDR3 is TGTGCCAGCAGCTTGTTCCTCGAAGAGACCCAGTACTTC. J is TRBJ2-5 and V is TRBV5-6; D is unresolved. Trimming took 1 base from V and 3 from J, leaving 7 bases between them. The CDR3 contains 13 residues. CDR1 and CDR2 from the germline V gene are SGHDT and YYEEEE.

This chain links TRBV19 with TRBJ2-7; TRBD2 agrees at 7 bases. CDR3 length equals 14 residues. Trimming cost V 5 bases and J 5 bases; bases outside gene matches: 9. Germline values: CDR1 LNHDA, CDR2 SQIVND (reference sequence). For the CDR3, the DNA is TGTGCCAGTAGTTGGGGCGGGAGCTTCGACGAGCAGTACTTC. As protein: CASSWGGSFDEQYF.

This chain connects TRBV28 to TRBJ1-2; 7 positions match TRBD1. CDR1 and CDR2 from the germline V gene are MDHEN and SYDVKM. The trim removed 1 base at V and 7 bases at J, leaving 6 bases unmatched. The CDR3 contains 14 residues. The CDR3 spells CASSLSTRGAGYTF. The CDR3 DNA follows: TGTGCCAGCAGTTTATCTACCAGGGGGGCTGGCTACACCTTC.

This clone was seen only once. V gene TRBV29-1 combines with J gene TRBJ2-5, with D possibly TRBD2 on 7 matching bases. Trimming removed 5 bases from V and 4 bases from J, with 20 bases in between. The germline V gene has CDR1 SQVTM and CDR2 ANQGSEA. This CDR3 spans 15 amino acids. This CDR3 is CSVTFGGLGRETQYF. The CDR3 DNA reads as TGCAGCGTTACATTCGGGGGGCTGGGGCGAGAGACCCAGTACTTC.